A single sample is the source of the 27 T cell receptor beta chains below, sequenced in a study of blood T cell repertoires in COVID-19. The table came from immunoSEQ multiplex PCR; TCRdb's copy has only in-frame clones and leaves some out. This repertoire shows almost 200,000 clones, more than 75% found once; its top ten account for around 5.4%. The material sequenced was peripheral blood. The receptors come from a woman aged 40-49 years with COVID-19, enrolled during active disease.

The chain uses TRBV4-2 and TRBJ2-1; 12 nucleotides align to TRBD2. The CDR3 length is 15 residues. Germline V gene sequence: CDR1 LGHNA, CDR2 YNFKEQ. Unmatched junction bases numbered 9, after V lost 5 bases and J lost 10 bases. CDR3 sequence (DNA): TGTGCCAGCAGCGGTATACTAGCGGGAGGTCTAGAGCAGTTCTTC. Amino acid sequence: CASSGILAGGLEQFF.

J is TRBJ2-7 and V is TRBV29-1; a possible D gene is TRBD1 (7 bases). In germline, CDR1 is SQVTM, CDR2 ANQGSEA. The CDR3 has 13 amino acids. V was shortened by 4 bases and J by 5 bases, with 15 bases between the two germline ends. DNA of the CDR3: TGCAGCGTTGTTAGACAGGGAGGAAACGAGCAGTACTTC. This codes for CSVVRQGGNEQYF.

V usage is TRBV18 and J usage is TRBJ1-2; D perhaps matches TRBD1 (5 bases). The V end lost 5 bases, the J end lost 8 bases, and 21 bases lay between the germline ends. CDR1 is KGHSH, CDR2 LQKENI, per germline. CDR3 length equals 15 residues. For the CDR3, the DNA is TGTGCCAGCTCATCCGACAGCTCATTCTATGGGGGCTACACCTTC. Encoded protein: CASSSDSSFYGGYTF. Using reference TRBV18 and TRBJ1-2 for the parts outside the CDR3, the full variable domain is NAGVMQNPRHLVRRRGQEARLRCSPMKGHSHVYWYRQLPEEGLKFMVYLQKENIIDESGMPKERFSAEFPKEGPSILRIQQVVRGDSAAYFCASSSDSSFYGGYTFGSGTRLTVV.

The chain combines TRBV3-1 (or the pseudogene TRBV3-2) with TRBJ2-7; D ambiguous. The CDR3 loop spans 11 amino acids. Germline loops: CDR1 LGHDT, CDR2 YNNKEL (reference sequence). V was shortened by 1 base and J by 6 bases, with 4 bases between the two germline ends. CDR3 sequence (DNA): TGTGCCAGCAGCCAAGCTAGCGAGCAGTACTTC. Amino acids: CASSQASEQYF.

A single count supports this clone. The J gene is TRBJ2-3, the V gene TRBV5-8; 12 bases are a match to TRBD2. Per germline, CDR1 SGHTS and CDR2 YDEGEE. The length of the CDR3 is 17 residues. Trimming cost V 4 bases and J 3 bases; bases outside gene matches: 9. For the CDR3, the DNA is TGTGCCAGCAGCCGAAGGGGACTAGCGGGCTTTACAGATACGCAGTATTTT. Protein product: CASSRRGLAGFTDTQYF.

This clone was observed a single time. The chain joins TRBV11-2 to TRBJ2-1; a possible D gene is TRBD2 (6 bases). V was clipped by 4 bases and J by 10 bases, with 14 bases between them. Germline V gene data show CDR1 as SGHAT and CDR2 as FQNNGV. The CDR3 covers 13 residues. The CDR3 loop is CASSSWEAGEQFF. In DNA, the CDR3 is TGTGCCAGCAGCTCGTGGGAGGCGGGGGAGCAGTTCTTC.

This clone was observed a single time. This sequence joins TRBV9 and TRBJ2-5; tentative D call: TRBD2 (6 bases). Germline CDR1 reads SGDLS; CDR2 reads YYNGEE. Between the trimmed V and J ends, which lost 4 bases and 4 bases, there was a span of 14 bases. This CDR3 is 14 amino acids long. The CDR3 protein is CASSSAGSGETQYF. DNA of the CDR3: TGTGCCAGCAGCTCGGCGGGGTCCGGAGAGACCCAGTACTTC.

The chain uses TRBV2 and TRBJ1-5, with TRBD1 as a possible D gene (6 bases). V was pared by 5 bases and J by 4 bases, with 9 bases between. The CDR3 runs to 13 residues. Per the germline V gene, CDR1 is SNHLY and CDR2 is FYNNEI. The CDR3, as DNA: TGTGCCAGCAGTCCAGGGGCAAATCAGCCCCAGCATTTT. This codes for CASSPGANQPQHF.

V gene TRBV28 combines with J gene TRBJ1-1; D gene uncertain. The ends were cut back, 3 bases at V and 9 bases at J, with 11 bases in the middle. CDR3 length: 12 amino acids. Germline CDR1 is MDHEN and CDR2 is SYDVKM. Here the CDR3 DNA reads TGTGCCAGCAGTTTGTCTACCAGGAAAGCTTTCTTT. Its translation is CASSLSTRKAFF.

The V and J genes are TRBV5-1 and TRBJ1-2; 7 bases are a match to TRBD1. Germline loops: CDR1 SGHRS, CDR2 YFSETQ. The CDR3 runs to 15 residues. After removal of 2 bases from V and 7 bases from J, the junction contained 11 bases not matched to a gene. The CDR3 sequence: CASSFQGDFAGGYTF. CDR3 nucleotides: TGCGCCAGCAGCTTTCAGGGGGACTTCGCGGGTGGCTACACCTTC.

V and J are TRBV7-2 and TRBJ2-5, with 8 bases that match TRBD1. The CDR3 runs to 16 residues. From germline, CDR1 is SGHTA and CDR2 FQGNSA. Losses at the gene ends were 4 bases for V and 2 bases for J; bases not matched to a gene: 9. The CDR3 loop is CASSSWGQEGQETQYF. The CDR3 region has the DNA TGTGCCAGCAGCTCCTGGGGACAGGAGGGACAAGAGACCCAGTACTTC.

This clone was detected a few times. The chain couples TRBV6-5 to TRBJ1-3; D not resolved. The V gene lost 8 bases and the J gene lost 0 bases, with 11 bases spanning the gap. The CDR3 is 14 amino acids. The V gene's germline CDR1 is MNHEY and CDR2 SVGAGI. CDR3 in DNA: TGTGCCAGCCGTAGGAGGGACTCTGGAAACACCATATATTTT. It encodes CASRRRDSGNTIYF.

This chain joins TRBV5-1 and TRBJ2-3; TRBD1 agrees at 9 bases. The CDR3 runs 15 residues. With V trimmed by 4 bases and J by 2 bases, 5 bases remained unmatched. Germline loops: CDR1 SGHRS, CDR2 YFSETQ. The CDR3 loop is CASSRTGGFTDTQYF. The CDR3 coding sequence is TGCGCCAGCAGCCGCACAGGGGGCTTCACAGATACGCAGTATTTT.

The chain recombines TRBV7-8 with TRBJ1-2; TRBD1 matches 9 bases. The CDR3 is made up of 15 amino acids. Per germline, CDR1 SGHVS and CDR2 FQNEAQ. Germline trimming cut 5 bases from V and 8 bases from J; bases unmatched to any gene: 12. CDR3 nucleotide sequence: TGTGCCAGCAGCCCCGGGACAGGGATAGGGCGCGGCTACACCTTC. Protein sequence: CASSPGTGIGRGYTF.

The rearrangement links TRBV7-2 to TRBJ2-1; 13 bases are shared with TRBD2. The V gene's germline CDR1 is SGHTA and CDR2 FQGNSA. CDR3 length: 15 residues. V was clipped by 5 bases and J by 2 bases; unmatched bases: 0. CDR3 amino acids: CASSGLAGAYNEQFF. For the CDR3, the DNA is TGTGCCAGCAGCGGACTAGCGGGGGCCTACAATGAGCAGTTCTTC.

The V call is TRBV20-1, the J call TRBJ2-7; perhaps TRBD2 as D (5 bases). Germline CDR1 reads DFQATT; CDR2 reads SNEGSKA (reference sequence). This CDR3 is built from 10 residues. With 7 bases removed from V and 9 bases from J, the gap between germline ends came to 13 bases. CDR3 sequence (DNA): TGCAGTGGAGAGATTGGGAGGCAGTACTTC. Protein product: CSGEIGRQYF.

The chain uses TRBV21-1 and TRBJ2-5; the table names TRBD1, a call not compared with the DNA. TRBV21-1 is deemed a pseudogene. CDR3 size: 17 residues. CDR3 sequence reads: CASSKIPGTGYQETQYF. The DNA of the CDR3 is TGTGCCAGCAGCAAAATCCCCGGGACAGGGTACCAAGAGACCCAGTACTTC.

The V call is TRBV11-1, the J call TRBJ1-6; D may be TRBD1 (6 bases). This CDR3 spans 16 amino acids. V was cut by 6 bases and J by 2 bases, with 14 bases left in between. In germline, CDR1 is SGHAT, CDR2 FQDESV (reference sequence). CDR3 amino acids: CASRKHRDAYNSPLHF. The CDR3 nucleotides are TGTGCCAGCAGGAAACACAGGGATGCCTATAATTCACCCCTCCACTTT.

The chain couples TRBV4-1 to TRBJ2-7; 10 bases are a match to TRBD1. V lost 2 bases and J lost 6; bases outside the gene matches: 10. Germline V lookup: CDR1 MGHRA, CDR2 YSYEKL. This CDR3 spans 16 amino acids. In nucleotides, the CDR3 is TGCGCCAGCAGCCAACCCCCGGGACAGGGGATTGCCGAGCAGTACTTC. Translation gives CASSQPPGQGIAEQYF.

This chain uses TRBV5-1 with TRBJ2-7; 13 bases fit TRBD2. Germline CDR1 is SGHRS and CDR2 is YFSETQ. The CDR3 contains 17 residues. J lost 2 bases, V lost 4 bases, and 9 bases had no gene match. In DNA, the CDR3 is TGCGCCAGCAGCCAGGGACTAGCGGGAATACTAACCTACGAGCAGTACTTC. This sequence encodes CASSQGLAGILTYEQYF.

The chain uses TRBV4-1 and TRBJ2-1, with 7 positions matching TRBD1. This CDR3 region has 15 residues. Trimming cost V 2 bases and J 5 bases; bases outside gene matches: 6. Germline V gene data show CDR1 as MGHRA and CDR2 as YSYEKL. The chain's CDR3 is CASSQQPGQDNEQFF. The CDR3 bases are TGCGCCAGCAGCCAACAGCCCGGACAGGACAATGAGCAGTTCTTC.

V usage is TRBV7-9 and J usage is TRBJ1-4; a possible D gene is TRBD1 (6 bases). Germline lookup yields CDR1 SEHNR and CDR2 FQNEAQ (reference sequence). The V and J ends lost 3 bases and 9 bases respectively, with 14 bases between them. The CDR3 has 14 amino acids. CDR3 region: CASSFGLQGQKLFF. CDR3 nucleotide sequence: TGTGCCAGCAGCTTCGGCCTACAGGGACAAAAACTGTTTTTT. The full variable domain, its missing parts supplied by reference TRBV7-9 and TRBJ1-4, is DTGVSQNPRHKITKRGQNVTFRCDPISEHNRLYWYRQTLGQGPEFLTYFQNEAQLEKSRLLSDRFSAERPKGSFSTLEIQRTEQGDSAMYLCASSFGLQGQKLFFGSGTQLSVL.

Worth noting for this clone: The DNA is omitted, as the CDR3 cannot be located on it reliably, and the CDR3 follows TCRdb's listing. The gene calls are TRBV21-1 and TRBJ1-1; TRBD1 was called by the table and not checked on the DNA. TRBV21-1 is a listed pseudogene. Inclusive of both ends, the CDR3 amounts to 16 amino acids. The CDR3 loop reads CASSFGTGSPNTEAFF.

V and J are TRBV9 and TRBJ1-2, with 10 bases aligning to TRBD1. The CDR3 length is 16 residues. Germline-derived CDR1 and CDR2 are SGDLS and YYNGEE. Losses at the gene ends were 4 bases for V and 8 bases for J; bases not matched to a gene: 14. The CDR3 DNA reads TGTGCCAGCAGCCGCGGAGGGACAGGGGAGGCTAAGGGCTACACCTTC. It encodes CASSRGGTGEAKGYTF.

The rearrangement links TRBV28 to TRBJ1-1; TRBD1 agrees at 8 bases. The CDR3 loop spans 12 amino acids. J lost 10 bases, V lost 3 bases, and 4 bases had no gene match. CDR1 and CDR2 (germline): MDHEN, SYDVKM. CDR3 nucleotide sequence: TGTGCCAGCAGTTTGGACAGGGTAACAGCTTTCTTT. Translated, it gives CASSLDRVTAFF. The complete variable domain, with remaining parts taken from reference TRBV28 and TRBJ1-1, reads DVKVTQSSRYLVKRTGEKVFLECVQDMDHENMFWYRQDPGLGLRLIYFSYDVKMKEKGDIPEGYSVSREKKERFSLILESASTNQTSMYLCASSLDRVTAFFGQGTRLTVV.

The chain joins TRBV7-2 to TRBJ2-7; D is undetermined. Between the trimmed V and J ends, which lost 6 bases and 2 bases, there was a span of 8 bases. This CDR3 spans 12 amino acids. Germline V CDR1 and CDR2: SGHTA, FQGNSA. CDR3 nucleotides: TGTGCCAGCAGTCGGGTTACCTACGAGCAGTACTTC. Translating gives CASSRVTYEQYF.

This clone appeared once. This CDR3 reads CASGYYNEQFF. CDR3 nucleotides: TGTGCTAGTGGCTATTACAATGAGCAGTTCTTC. The chain joins TRBV12-5 to TRBJ2-1, with no clear D. Trimming removed 6 bases from V and 4 bases from J, with 4 bases in between. The CDR3 has 11 amino acids. The germline V gene has CDR1 LGHNT and CDR2 FRNRAP.